The 24 T cell receptor beta chains below all came from one sample that was sequenced in a study of vaccination and CD4 T cells after COVID-19. Their recognized antigens are unknown. Specified treatment: approximately nine-day PBMC culture with coronavirus spike peptide pools or control peptides (ViraFEST assay). Oncomine TCR Beta short-read sequencing was applied to DNA from cultured CD4+ T cells. TCRdb re-called the PCR reads with MiXCR, one entry per CDR3 protein. The sample carries around 22,000 distinct CDR3 sequences, about 30% recorded once. The material sequenced was cultured CD4+ T cells from blood. Receptors were obtained from a human donor with COVID-19.

In DNA, the CDR3 is TGTGCCACCCTGGGACAGGGAGACACTGAAGCTTTCTTT. Protein sequence: CATLGQGDTEAFF. The chain combines TRBV10-3 with TRBJ1-1, with 9 bases identical to TRBD1. V dropped 10 bases and J dropped 3; count of bases not matched to a gene: 6. The CDR3 length is 13 residues. Germline V lookup: CDR1 ENHRY, CDR2 SYGVKD.

The chain joins TRBV11-2 to TRBJ2-5; D ambiguous. This CDR3 region has 15 residues. The ends were cut back, 1 base at V and 1 base at J, with 10 bases in the middle. CDR1 is SGHAT and CDR2 is FQNNGV in the germline V gene. CDR3 residues: CASSLVGLVQETQYF. The CDR3 DNA sequence: TGTGCCAGCAGCTTAGTAGGGCTAGTCCAAGAGACCCAGTACTTC.

The J gene is TRBJ1-2, the V gene TRBV7-2, with 10 nucleotides matching TRBD1. Germline V gives CDR1 SGHTA, CDR2 FQGNSA. Trimming cost V 5 bases and J 2 bases; bases outside gene matches: 8. The CDR3 has 16 residues. The CDR3 region has the DNA TGTGCCAGCAGCGCAAACCCGACAGGGGGCAACTATGGCTACACCTTC. It encodes CASSANPTGGNYGYTF.

This chain connects TRBV6-1 to TRBJ2-5, with D possibly TRBD2 on 5 matching bases. V gave up 7 bases and J gave up 2 bases, with 14 bases separating them. Per the germline V gene, CDR1 is MNHNS and CDR2 is SASEGT. The CDR3 is 14 residues long. The CDR3 sequence is CASIHGVFQETQYF. DNA of the CDR3: TGTGCCAGCATTCACGGGGTGTTTCAAGAGACCCAGTACTTC.

The gene calls are TRBV7-9 and TRBJ2-7; 8 bases agree with TRBD1. The V gene's germline CDR1 is SEHNR and CDR2 FQNEAQ (reference sequence). With 5 bases clipped from V and 4 bases from J, the junction kept 7 bases outside the gene matches. There are 14 residues in the CDR3. This CDR3 is CASSVGQGPYEQYF. CDR3 in DNA: TGTGCCAGCAGCGTAGGACAGGGTCCGTACGAGCAGTACTTC.

This clonotype was seen more than once but under ten times. The chain employs TRBV11-2 and TRBJ1-6; D gene ambiguous. Germline CDR1 is SGHAT and CDR2 is FQNNGV. This CDR3 is 13 amino acids long. V was pared by 5 bases and J by 7 bases, with 9 bases between. The CDR3 bases are TGTGCCAGCAGCCCCCTCCCCAATTCACCCCTCCACTTT. It specifies CASSPLPNSPLHF.

This chain uses TRBV11-2 with TRBJ2-2; TRBD1 is a possible D gene (6 bases). CDR1 and CDR2 (germline): SGHAT, FQNNGV. This CDR3 is 16 amino acids long. Trimming took 1 base from V and 6 from J, leaving 15 bases between them. The CDR3 sequence: CASSLGVQGSSGELFF. The CDR3 bases are TGTGCCAGCAGCTTAGGAGTACAGGGAAGTTCCGGGGAGCTGTTTTTT.

In this sample, this clonotype turned up a few times. The CDR3 DNA reads TGTGCCAGCAGTGAAAAGGCGGGGGGATACAATGAGCAGTTCTTC. This codes for CASSEKAGGYNEQFF. This chain connects TRBV2 to TRBJ2-1; TRBD2 agrees at 8 bases. The junction had 4 bases not matched to a gene; V was cut back by 2 bases and J by 4 bases. CDR1 SNHLY and CDR2 FYNNEI come from the germline V gene. There are 15 residues in the CDR3.

The J gene is TRBJ2-7, the V gene TRBV5-4; the D call may be TRBD1 or TRBD2 (5 bases each). The CDR3 totals 14 residues. CDR1 is SGHNT and CDR2 is YYREEE in the germline V gene (reference sequence). CDR3 region: CAYHRGRSPFEQYF. The CDR3 DNA sequence: TGTGCATACCACCGGGGCAGATCCCCCTTTGAGCAGTACTTC.

In its sample, this clonotype was seen a few times. CDR3 in amino acids: CASSRPGGTGGPGELFF. The CDR3 coding sequence is TGTGCCAGCAGCCGACCGGGGGGGACAGGGGGGCCCGGGGAGCTGTTTTTT. The rearrangement links TRBV7-6 to TRBJ2-2, with TRBD1 identical over 11 bases. The CDR3 consists of 17 residues. CDR1 SGHVS and CDR2 FNYEAQ come from the germline V gene. Trimming took 5 bases from V and 6 from J; bases not matched to a gene: 11.

The chain links TRBV18 to TRBJ2-5; D gene unclear. CDR3 length equals 12 residues. V dropped 4 bases and J dropped 1 base, with 4 bases sitting between them. Germline V gene lookup returns CDR1 KGHSH and CDR2 LQKENI. For the CDR3, the DNA is TGTGCCAGCTCACTGATCCAAGAGACCCAGTACTTC. It encodes CASSLIQETQYF.

The chain has TRBV6-2 or TRBV6-3 and TRBJ2-7, with 9 nucleotides matching TRBD2. There are 16 residues in the CDR3. Germline V gene sequence: CDR1 MNHEY, CDR2 SVGEGT. Trimming at V came to 5 bases and at J to 1 base, leaving 9 bases not matched to a gene. The CDR3 DNA reads TGTGCCAGCAGTCCGCCCAGGAGCGGGGGGTCCTACGAGCAGTACTTC. The encoded protein is CASSPPRSGGSYEQYF.

The chain has TRBV20-1 and TRBJ1-2, with unresolved D. Germline assignment: CDR1 DFQATT and CDR2 SNEGSKA (reference sequence). The CDR3 covers 12 residues. Trimming removed 3 bases from V and 5 bases from J, with 10 bases in between. The DNA for the CDR3 is TGCAGTGCTAGTGTGCAGGATTATGGCTACACCTTC. It codes for CSASVQDYGYTF.

This clonotype is deemed medium-sized. This chain links TRBV6-5 with TRBJ1-5, with TRBD1 as a possible D gene (6 bases). The V gene's germline CDR1 is MNHEY and CDR2 SVGAGI. The CDR3 is made up of 18 amino acids. V was cut by 0 bases and J by 1 base, with 16 bases left in between. The DNA of the CDR3 is TGTGCCAGCAGTTACTCGAGGACAGAGGGATTGAGCAATCAGCCCCAGCATTTT. Protein sequence: CASSYSRTEGLSNQPQHF.

This clonotype has only a few counts. The rearrangement links TRBV19 to TRBJ1-1; no clear D gene. The CDR3 extends over 13 amino acids. CDR1 and CDR2 (germline): LNHDA, SQIVND (reference sequence). The germline V and J ends were trimmed by 4 bases and 1 base, with 7 bases remaining between them. Here the CDR3 reads CASSNRRNTEAFF. CDR3 nucleotide sequence: TGTGCCAGTAGTAATAGGAGGAACACTGAAGCTTTCTTT.

The rearrangement uses TRBV10-1 and TRBJ2-1, with D possibly being TRBD1 (6 bases). The germline CDR1 and CDR2 sequences are WNHNN and SYGVQD (reference sequence). V was cut by 3 bases and J by 8 bases, with 17 bases left in between. The CDR3 extends over 15 amino acids. CDR3 amino acids: CASSDGGGPRDEQFF. The CDR3 nucleotides are TGCGCCAGCAGTGATGGTGGGGGCCCTAGGGATGAGCAGTTCTTC.

This clonotype was seen a handful of times. Here the CDR3 reads CASSESITDTQYF. CDR3 coding DNA: TGCGCCAGCAGTGAGTCCATTACGGATACGCAGTATTTT. This rearrangement joins TRBV10-1 to TRBJ2-3; D call uncertain. V was pared by 0 bases and J by 6 bases, with 7 bases between. The CDR3 runs to 13 residues. The germline V gene has CDR1 WNHNN and CDR2 SYGVQD (reference sequence).

The chain employs TRBV19 and TRBJ2-7, with 8 bases matching TRBD1. The CDR3 totals 15 residues. CDR1 and CDR2 (germline): LNHDA, SQIVND (reference sequence). With 3 bases clipped from V and 5 bases from J, the junction kept 9 bases outside the gene matches. The chain's CDR3 is CASSIPSGQGNEQYF. For the CDR3, the DNA is TGTGCCAGTAGTATCCCCTCAGGACAGGGAAACGAGCAGTACTTC. Full variable domain (missing parts from reference TRBV19 and TRBJ2-7): DGGITQSPKYLFRKEGQNVTLSCEQNLNHDAMYWYRQDPGQGLRLIYYSQIVNDFQKGDIAEGYSVSREKKESFPLTVTSAQKNPTAFYLCASSIPSGQGNEQYFGPGTRLTVT.

The chain is built from TRBV6-5 and TRBJ2-7; 7 nucleotides match TRBD1. V dropped 2 bases and J dropped 2; count of bases not matched to a gene: 3. CDR1 and CDR2 from the germline V gene are MNHEY and SVGAGI. The CDR3 totals 14 residues. In DNA, the CDR3 is TGTGCCAGCAGTTACGGGCAGGGGGCCTACGAGCAGTACTTC. Translation: CASSYGQGAYEQYF.

This clonotype was counted between two and nine times. The gene calls are TRBV27 and TRBJ2-1; 10 bases are a match to TRBD1. Germline values: CDR1 MNHEY, CDR2 SMNVEV (reference sequence). With 6 bases clipped from V and 9 bases from J, the junction kept 11 bases outside the gene matches. The CDR3 totals 15 residues. The DNA of the CDR3 is TGTGCCAGCAGCTCCGGGACAGGGGTTGGTGGTGAGCAGTTCTTC. Translated: CASSSGTGVGGEQFF.

This sequence joins TRBV15 and TRBJ1-2, with no clear D. Trimming left V 0 bases short and J 7 bases short, with 6 bases between. The germline CDR1 and CDR2 sequences are LNHNV and YYDKDF (reference sequence). The CDR3 extends over 12 amino acids. Written as DNA, the CDR3 is TGTGCCACCAGCAGAGAGTCTGTTGGCTACACCTTC. Protein: CATSRESVGYTF. Full variable domain (rest looked up from reference TRBV15 and TRBJ1-2): DAMVIQNPRYQVTQFGKPVTLSCSQTLNHNVMYWYQQKSSQAPKLLFHYYDKDFNNEADTPDNFQSRRPNTSFCFLDIRSPGLGDTAMYLCATSRESVGYTFGSGTRLTVV.

The genes are TRBV19 and TRBJ2-7, with D tentatively TRBD1 or TRBD2 (5 bases each). The V gene lost 6 bases and the J gene lost 2 bases, with 26 bases spanning the gap. Germline assignment: CDR1 LNHDA and CDR2 SQIVND (reference sequence). This CDR3 spans 18 amino acids. The CDR3 loop is CASSPLDPGPIAPYEQYF. As DNA, the CDR3 is TGTGCCAGTAGCCCCCTAGACCCGGGACCCATAGCCCCCTACGAGCAGTACTTC.

V and J are TRBV6-1 and TRBJ2-5, with TRBD2 matching over 8 bases. Germline CDR1 MNHNS, CDR2 SASEGT. Germline trimming cut 5 bases from V and 4 bases from J; bases unmatched to any gene: 6. The CDR3 sequence is 14 residues long. In DNA, the CDR3 is TGTGCCAGCAGTCGTGCCGGGACTAGAGAGACCCAGTACTTC. It yields the protein CASSRAGTRETQYF.

The V gene is TRBV20-1, the J gene TRBJ2-2; 11 nucleotides agree with TRBD2. Per the germline V gene, CDR1 is DFQATT and CDR2 is SNEGSKA (reference sequence). CDR3 size: 17 residues. The ends lost 0 bases at V and 3 bases at J; junction bases unmatched: 6. The CDR3 loop is CSARDASGGPDTGELFF. The CDR3 coding sequence is TGCAGTGCTAGAGACGCTAGCGGGGGGCCGGACACCGGGGAGCTGTTTTTT.